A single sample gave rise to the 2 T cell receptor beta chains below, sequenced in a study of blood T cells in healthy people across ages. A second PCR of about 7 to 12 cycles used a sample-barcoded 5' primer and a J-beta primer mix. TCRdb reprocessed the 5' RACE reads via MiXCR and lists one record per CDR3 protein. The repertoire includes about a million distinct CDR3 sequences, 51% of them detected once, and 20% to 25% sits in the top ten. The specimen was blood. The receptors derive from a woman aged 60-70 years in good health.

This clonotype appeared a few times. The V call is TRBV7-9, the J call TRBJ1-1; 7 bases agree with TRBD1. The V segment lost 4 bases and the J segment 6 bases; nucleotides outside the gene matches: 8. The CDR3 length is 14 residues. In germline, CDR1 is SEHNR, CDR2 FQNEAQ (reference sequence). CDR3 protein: CASSYNRGDPEAFF. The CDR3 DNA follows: TGTGCCAGCAGCTACAACAGGGGTGATCCTGAAGCTTTCTTT. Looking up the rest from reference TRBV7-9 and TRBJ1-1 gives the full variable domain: DTGVSQNPRHKITKRGQNVTFRCDPISEHNRLYWYRQTLGQGPEFLTYFQNEAQLEKSRLLSDRFSAERPKGSFSTLEIQRTEQGDSAMYLCASSYNRGDPEAFFGQGTRLTVV.

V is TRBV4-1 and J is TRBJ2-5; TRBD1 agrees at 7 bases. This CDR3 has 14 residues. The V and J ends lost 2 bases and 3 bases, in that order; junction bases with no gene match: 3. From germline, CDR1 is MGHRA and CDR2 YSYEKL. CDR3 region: CASSQHDREETQYF. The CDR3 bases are TGCGCCAGCAGCCAACACGACAGGGAAGAGACCCAGTACTTC.